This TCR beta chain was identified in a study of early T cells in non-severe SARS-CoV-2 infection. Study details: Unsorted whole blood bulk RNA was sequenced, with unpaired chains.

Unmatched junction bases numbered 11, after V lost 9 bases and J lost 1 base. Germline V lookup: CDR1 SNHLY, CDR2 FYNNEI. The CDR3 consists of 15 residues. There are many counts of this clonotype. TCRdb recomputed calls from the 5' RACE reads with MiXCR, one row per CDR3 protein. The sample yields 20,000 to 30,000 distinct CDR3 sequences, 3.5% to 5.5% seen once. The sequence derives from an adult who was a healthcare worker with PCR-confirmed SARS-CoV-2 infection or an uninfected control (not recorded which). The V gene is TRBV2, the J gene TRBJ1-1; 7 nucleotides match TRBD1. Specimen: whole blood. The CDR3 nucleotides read TGTGCCAGGCAAACCCAGACAGGGAAGAACACTGAAGCTTTCTTT. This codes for CARQTQTGKNTEAFF.